A single sample is the source of the 7 T cell receptor beta chains below, sequenced in a study of blood T cell repertoires in COVID-19. Some clones are missing from TCRdb's copy, which holds only in-frame ones; the method was immunoSEQ multiplex PCR. The table shows just over 60,000 clones, with about four fifths occurring only once. Sequencing was done on a sample of peripheral blood. These receptors were collected from a man aged 30-40 years with COVID-19, enrolled during active disease.

This chain links TRBV2 with TRBJ1-1; possible D gene TRBD1, 6 bases. From germline, CDR1 is SNHLY and CDR2 FYNNEI. Trimming removed 8 bases from V and 1 base from J, with 14 bases in between. CDR3 length equals 14 residues. CDR3 protein: CASHPTGWNTEAFF. The CDR3 DNA reads as TGTGCCAGCCACCCTACAGGGTGGAACACTGAAGCTTTCTTT.

In the case of this clone: The sample carries other DNA sequences with the same CDR3. This chain joins TRBV27 and TRBJ2-5; D not resolved. The CDR3 is made up of 13 amino acids. From germline, CDR1 is MNHEY and CDR2 SMNVEV (reference sequence). V was cut by 0 bases and J by 1 base, with 3 bases left in between. The CDR3 is CASSLSLQETQYF. As DNA, the CDR3 is TGTGCCAGCAGTTTATCCCTCCAAGAGACCCAGTACTTC.

This rearrangement joins TRBV29-1 to TRBJ2-1, with 10 bases aligning to TRBD2. V shed 8 bases and J 7 bases; nucleotides not matched to a gene: 8. Per the germline V gene, CDR1 is SQVTM and CDR2 is ANQGSEA. The CDR3 spans 13 residues. CDR3 coding DNA: TGCAGCTTCCTAGCGGGGGTATGGAATGAGCAGTTCTTC. Translating it yields CSFLAGVWNEQFF.

V gene TRBV15 combines with J gene TRBJ2-2; 8 bases are shared with TRBD1. V shed 3 bases and J 1 base; nucleotides not matched to a gene: 4. CDR3 length: 16 residues. In germline, CDR1 is LNHNV, CDR2 YYDKDF (reference sequence). CDR3 protein: CATSSDRGRNTGELFF. Written as DNA, the CDR3 is TGTGCCACCAGCAGTGACAGGGGCCGGAACACCGGGGAGCTGTTTTTT.

This clone was seen a single time. V gene TRBV5-1 combines with J gene TRBJ2-1, with TRBD1 identical over 9 bases. CDR3 length: 16 residues. Germline V gives CDR1 SGHRS, CDR2 YFSETQ. With V trimmed by 3 bases and J by 6 bases, 10 bases remained unmatched. CDR3 sequence reads: CASSSGRGTGFNEQFF. In DNA form, the CDR3 reads TGCGCCAGCAGCTCCGGTAGGGGGACAGGGTTCAATGAGCAGTTCTTC.

The CDR3 sequence: CASSLSGGSSDTQYF. The CDR3, as DNA: TGTGCCAGCAGCCTATCCGGGGGGAGCTCAGATACGCAGTATTTT. The chain is built from TRBV3-1 (or the pseudogene TRBV3-2) and TRBJ2-3; 7 bases are a match to TRBD2. Germline V lookup: CDR1 LGHDT, CDR2 YNNKEL (reference sequence). V was clipped by 4 bases and J by 4 bases; unmatched bases: 8. This CDR3 is built from 15 residues.

J is TRBJ1-1 and V is TRBV29-1; TRBD1 matches at 9 bases. This CDR3 comprises 14 residues. Germline CDR1 reads SQVTM; CDR2 reads ANQGSEA. V lost 6 bases, J lost 4 bases, and 9 bases stayed unmatched. Written as DNA, the CDR3 is TGCAGCGTAATACAGGGGGCGCGGGGCACTGAAGCTTTCTTT. This translates into CSVIQGARGTEAFF. The whole variable domain, filled in from reference TRBV29-1 and TRBJ1-1, reads SAVISQKPSRDICQRGTSLTIQCQVDSQVTMMFWYRQQPGQSLTLIATANQGSEATYESGFVIDKFPISRPNLTFSTLTVSNMSPEDSSIYLCSVIQGARGTEAFFGQGTRLTVV.